The T cell receptor (beta chain) under discussion was sequenced for a study of T-cell memory formation after mild COVID-19. The authors produced TCR alpha and TCR beta cDNA libraries with sample barcodes and UMIs by 5'RACE using constant-segment primers. TCRdb fed the 5' RACE reads into MiXCR, producing one record per CDR3 protein. The sample carries fewer than 350,000 distinct CDR3 sequences, approximately 18% recorded once. Study findings and constraints: Largely, contracting CD4+ clones fell within CM and EM, and contracting CD8+ clones within EMRA. Clones that contracted from day 15 to 85 had balanced CD4/CD8; later expanders were CD4+ biased.

A few counts support this clonotype. What it binds is not known. Germline CDR1 is MGHDK and CDR2 is SYGVNS. The CDR3 is made up of 12 amino acids. Trimming took off 8 bases at V and 1 base at J, with 8 bases between the two ends. Sequences were obtained from PBMCs or a T cell subset sorted from them (not recorded which). The chain uses TRBV25-1 and TRBJ1-1, with D perhaps TRBD1 (5 bases). The TCR was taken from a man aged 18 to 35 who had mild COVID-19 (a few samples of this study predate the infection). Cell type and time point are not known. CDR3 sequence: CASGHKNTEAFF. CDR3 coding DNA: TGTGCCAGCGGACACAAGAACACTGAAGCTTTCTTT.